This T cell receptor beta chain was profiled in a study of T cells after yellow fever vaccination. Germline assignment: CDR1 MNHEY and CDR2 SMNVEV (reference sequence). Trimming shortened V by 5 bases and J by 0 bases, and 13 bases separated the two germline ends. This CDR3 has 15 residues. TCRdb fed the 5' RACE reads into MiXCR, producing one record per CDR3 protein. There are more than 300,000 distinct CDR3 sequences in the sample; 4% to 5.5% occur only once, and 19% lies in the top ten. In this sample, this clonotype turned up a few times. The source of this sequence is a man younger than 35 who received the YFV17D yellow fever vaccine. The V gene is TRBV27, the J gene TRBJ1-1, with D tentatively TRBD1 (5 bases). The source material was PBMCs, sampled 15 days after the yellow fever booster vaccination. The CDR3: CASSIHRNLNTEAFF. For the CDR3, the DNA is TGTGCCAGCAGTATCCACAGGAATTTGAACACTGAAGCTTTCTTT.